The 9 T cell receptor beta chains in this list originate from one sample, sequenced in a study of OX40 agonist ivuxolimab in advanced cancers. Only in-frame clones appear in the TCRdb table, and some are missing; sequencing was by immunoSEQ multiplex PCR. The sample consists of 70,000 to 80,000 clones, approximately 87% of them appearing once. The source was CD4+ or CD8+ T cells sorted from blood, collected in a trial of the OX40 agonist ivuxolimab. These TCRs come from an adult with an advanced solid tumor such as melanoma, head and neck, liver or kidney cancer.

The chain carries TRBV7-6 and TRBJ2-5; 7 positions agree with TRBD2. The CDR3 is 18 amino acids. From germline, CDR1 is SGHVS and CDR2 FNYEAQ. V dropped 3 bases and J dropped 6; count of bases not matched to a gene: 19. CDR3 coding DNA: TGTGCCAGCAGCTTCCAACCTGGTGGGAGGGCCAGGACGAAGACCCAGTACTTC. Residues: CASSFQPGGRARTKTQYF.

The gene calls are TRBV7-9 and TRBJ2-3, with 10 bases fitting TRBD2. Germline trimming cut 11 bases from V and 6 bases from J; bases unmatched to any gene: 11. Germline V gene lookup returns CDR1 SEHNR and CDR2 FQNEAQ (reference sequence). The CDR3 totals 14 residues. CDR3 nucleotides: TGTGCCTTATCTCGGCTAGCGGGAGAGGATACGCAGTATTTT. It codes for CALSRLAGEDTQYF.

This chain uses TRBV4-2 with TRBJ1-5, with 10 bases fitting TRBD1. Germline V gene lookup returns CDR1 LGHNA and CDR2 YNFKEQ. The CDR3 spans 17 residues. With V trimmed by 3 bases and J by 1 base, 6 bases remained unmatched. CDR3 sequence (DNA): TGTGCCAGCAGCCAGGGGACAGGGGCACGGAGCAATCAGCCCCAGCATTTT. Its translation is CASSQGTGARSNQPQHF.

J is TRBJ1-2 and V is TRBV27; tentative D call: TRBD1 (5 bases). Germline CDR1 reads MNHEY; CDR2 reads SMNVEV (reference sequence). Between the trimmed V and J ends, which lost 6 bases and 5 bases, there was a span of 22 bases. This CDR3 region has 16 residues. Written as DNA, the CDR3 is TGTGCCAGCAGGCCCGGGGATCTGGGGCGAAGATATGGCTACACCTTC. Translation gives CASRPGDLGRRYGYTF.

The V call is TRBV7-9, the J call TRBJ2-1; perhaps TRBD2 as D (6 bases). V dropped 3 bases and J dropped 8 bases, with 14 bases sitting between them. CDR1 SEHNR and CDR2 FQNEAQ come from the germline V gene (reference sequence). This CDR3 contains 14 residues. CDR3 nucleotides: TGTGCCAGCAGCTTGTCGGGACTGTGGGATGAGCAGTTCTTC. Protein: CASSLSGLWDEQFF.

V is TRBV19 and J is TRBJ1-1, with a possible D match to TRBD1 (5 bases). V lost 5 bases and J 4 bases, leaving 17 bases between the germline ends. The CDR3 loop spans 15 amino acids. Germline V lookup: CDR1 LNHDA, CDR2 SQIVND (reference sequence). The CDR3 loop reads CASSATFRVGTEAFF. Written as DNA, the CDR3 is TGTGCCAGTAGTGCCACCTTCAGGGTGGGCACTGAAGCTTTCTTT.

This rearrangement joins TRBV19 to TRBJ1-1; D might be TRBD1 (5 bases). Per germline, CDR1 LNHDA and CDR2 SQIVND (reference sequence). V was trimmed by 4 bases and J by 10 bases, leaving 10 bases between them. The CDR3 covers 11 residues. DNA of the CDR3: TGTGCCAGTAGTACTCAAAGGGGAGCTTTCTTT. Translating gives CASSTQRGAFF.

V and J are TRBV19 and TRBJ2-1; 10 positions match TRBD2. The V and J ends lost 7 bases and 8 bases, in that order; junction bases with no gene match: 8. The CDR3 length is 14 residues. Germline V CDR1 and CDR2: LNHDA, SQIVND (reference sequence). CDR3: CASKASGSIDEQFF. The CDR3 bases are TGTGCCAGTAAGGCTAGCGGGAGTATAGATGAGCAGTTCTTC.

The rearrangement links TRBV19 to TRBJ2-3, with 8 bases identical to TRBD1. Per germline, CDR1 LNHDA and CDR2 SQIVND (reference sequence). The CDR3 is 16 amino acids. J was trimmed by 1 base and V by 1 base; bases with no gene match: 4. The CDR3 loop is CASSIGTGIGTDTQYF. The CDR3 DNA follows: TGTGCCAGTAGTATAGGGACAGGGATAGGCACAGATACGCAGTATTTT.